This entry features one T cell receptor (beta chain) sequence. What it recognizes is unknown. A much more abundant neighbour one base away suggests this may be a read error. This is likely a read error, given that the CDR3 carries no conserved phenylalanine or tryptophan at its end. The CDR3 length is 13 residues. The germline V gene encodes CDR1 SGHAT and CDR2 FQNNGV. The data stem from a study of tumor-infiltrating lymphocytes in primary liver carcinoma. The overall study: Measuring roughly 4.2 to 11 cm across, the tumors were staged as T1-T3 N0M0. Study-wide findings and caveats: All five tumor regions shared only about 8-25% of top clones. Tumors reached a significantly greater top-250-clone fraction than blood did (p = 0.039).

Without any cell sorting, about 19-31 mg of bulk tissue yielded co-extracted RNA and DNA. Uniformly, tumor samples exhibited a viable tumor cell fraction exceeding 90%. Starting from around 510 ng of total RNA, TCR beta cDNA was produced with a primer in the constant region. ARM-PCR was slightly modified, and three nested multiplex PCR rounds with it gave rise to the TCR beta libraries. A C-beta reverse primer was combined with TRBV1-TRBV30 forward primers in the first two PCR rounds, and each round had around 11 cycles. TCRdb re-derived calls from the multiplex PCR reads in MiXCR, one entry per CDR3 protein. The sample holds roughly 32,000 distinct CDR3 sequences, 71% seen once.

Material for sequencing was liver tumor tissue from sampling region 3. Subset noted: tumor region T3, left-lateral pole. This sequence originates from a woman aged 25 to 45 with primary liver carcinoma and hepatitis B virus infection. The genes are TRBV11-2 and TRBJ2-2; TRBD2 might be the D (5 bases). The CDR3, as DNA: TGTGTCTGCAGCTTTGATAGGACTGGGGAGCTGTTTTCT. It codes for CVCSFDRTGELFS.